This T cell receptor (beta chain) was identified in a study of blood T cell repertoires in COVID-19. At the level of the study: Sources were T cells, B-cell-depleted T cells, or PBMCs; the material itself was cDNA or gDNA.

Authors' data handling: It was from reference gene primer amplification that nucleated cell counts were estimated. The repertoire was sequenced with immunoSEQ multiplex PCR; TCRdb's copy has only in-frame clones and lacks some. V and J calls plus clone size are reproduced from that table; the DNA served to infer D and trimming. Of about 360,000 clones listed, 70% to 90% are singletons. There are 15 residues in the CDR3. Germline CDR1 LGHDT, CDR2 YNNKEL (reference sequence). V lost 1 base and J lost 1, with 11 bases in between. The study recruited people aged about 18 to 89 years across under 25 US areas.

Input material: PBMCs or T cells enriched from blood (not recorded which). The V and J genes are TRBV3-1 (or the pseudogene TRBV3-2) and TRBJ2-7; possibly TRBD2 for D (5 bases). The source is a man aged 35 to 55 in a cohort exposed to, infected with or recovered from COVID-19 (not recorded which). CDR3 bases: TGTGCCAGCAGCCAAGTATTAGCGCAGTCCTACGAGCAGTACTTC. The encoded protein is CASSQVLAQSYEQYF.